This is a list of T cell receptor beta chains from one sample in a study of blood T cell repertoires in COVID-19. Sequencing was performed with immunoSEQ multiplex PCR; in TCRdb, only in-frame clones are kept and a portion is missing. The profile covers tens of thousands of clones, with less than 90% appearing a single time and 1.6% taken by the ten largest. The sample comprised peripheral blood. The receptor set was obtained from a man aged 50 to 59 with acute or convalescent COVID-19. Each CDR3 is given with its conserved first and last residue. A D gene is named only where the DNA matches it firmly. Size values are once, few and many counts, or a class for expanded clones, and some rows have none.

TRBV14	TRBD1	.	TRBJ1-6	CASSAGGVSPLHF	TGTGCCAGCAGCGCAGGGGGCGTTTCACCCCTCCACTTT
TRBV7-9	.	.	TRBJ2-7	CASSLHDTYEQYF	TGTGCCAGCAGCTTACACGACACCTACGAGCAGTACTTC
TRBV28	TRBD2	.	TRBJ2-1	CASSHGTSGDNEQFF	TGTGCCAGCAGCCACGGGACTAGCGGGGACAATGAGCAGTTCTTC
TRBV29-1	TRBD2	.	TRBJ2-7	CSAVRGAYEQYF	TGCAGCGCGGTGCGGGGGGCCTACGAGCAGTACTTC
TRBV30	.	.	TRBJ1-2	CAWSPGNPIDGYTF	TGTGCCTGGAGTCCCGGGAATCCGATTGACGGCTACACCTTC
TRBV28	.	.	TRBJ2-7	CASSWPSGTSYEQYF	TGTGCCAGCAGTTGGCCCTCCGGGACATCCTACGAGCAGTACTTC
TRBV11-3	TRBD2	.	TRBJ2-1	CASSRGLAENEQFF	TGTGCCAGCAGCCGTGGACTAGCGGAGAATGAGCAGTTCTTC
TRBV7-9	.	.	TRBJ2-5	CASSFGTGKETQYF	TGTGCCAGCAGCTTTGGAACAGGGAAAGAGACCCAGTACTTC
TRBV24-1	TRBD1	.	TRBJ2-2	CATSDLDRVPGELFF	TGTGCCACCAGTGACTTGGACAGGGTACCCGGGGAGCTGTTTTTT
TRBV27	.	.	TRBJ1-6	CASSLGQGPLHF	TGTGCCAGCAGTTTGGGGCAGGGGCCCCTCCACTTT
TRBV7-2	.	.	TRBJ2-2	CASSLLQSGTGELFF	TGTGCCAGCAGCTTACTTCAGTCAGGCACCGGGGAGCTGTTTTTT
TRBV2	.	.	TRBJ1-5	CASSEGHYSNQPQHF	TGTGCCAGCAGTGAGGGACACTATAGCAATCAGCCCCAGCATTTT
TRBV5-6	.	.	TRBJ1-1	CASSYPVGRWTEAFF	TGTGCCAGCAGCTACCCGGTCGGGAGGTGGACTGAAGCTTTCTTT
TRBV27	TRBD2	.	TRBJ2-7	CASSINHFSGERSYEQYF	TGTGCCAGCAGTATAAACCACTTTAGCGGGGAGAGGAGCTACGAGCAGTACTTC
TRBV28	TRBD1	.	TRBJ1-2	CASQGGYGYTF	TGTGCCAGCCAGGGGGGCTATGGCTACACCTTC
TRBV6-5	TRBD1	.	TRBJ1-2	CASSRRQGAGYGYTF	TGTGCCAGCAGTCGCCGACAGGGGGCTGGGTATGGCTACACCTTC
TRBV5-5	TRBD2	.	TRBJ2-1	CASSLALASGRQYNEQFF	TGTGCCAGCAGCTTGGCCTTAGCTAGCGGGAGACAATACAATGAGCAGTTCTTC
TRBV7-2	.	.	TRBJ2-1	CASSLTGGLRYNEQFF	TGTGCCAGCAGCTTGACCGGCGGACTAAGGTACAATGAGCAGTTCTTC
TRBV11-2	.	.	TRBJ1-3	CASTLRGSGNTIYF	TGTGCCAGCACTCTAAGGGGCTCTGGAAACACCATATATTTT
TRBV27	.	.	TRBJ1-4	CASRPLGGISEKLFF	TGTGCCAGCAGGCCCCTGGGGGGGATTAGTGAAAAACTGTTTTTT
TRBV9	.	.	TRBJ2-3	CASSVGGLTDTQYF	TGTGCCAGCAGCGTAGGCGGCCTCACAGATACGCAGTATTTT
TRBV28	.	once	TRBJ1-6	CASSRWGGYSPLHF	TGTGCCAGCAGTCGGTGGGGGGGATATTCACCCCTCCACTTT
TRBV24-1	TRBD2	.	TRBJ2-5	CATSDAGGQETQYF	TGTGCCACCAGCGACGCGGGGGGTCAAGAGACCCAGTACTTC
TRBV7-9	.	.	TRBJ1-4	CASSSGRVDEKLFF	TGTGCCAGCAGTTCAGGGAGGGTTGATGAAAAACTGTTTTTT
TRBV30	.	.	TRBJ1-4	CAWSDGRRDEKLFF	TGTGCCTGGAGTGACGGCCGGCGGGATGAAAAACTGTTTTTT
TRBV6-6	TRBD1	.	TRBJ2-7	CASSFRDRPYEQYF	TGTGCCAGCAGTTTCCGGGACAGGCCCTACGAGCAGTACTTC
TRBV7-8	TRBD2	few	TRBJ2-1	CASSPRASGRAINEQFF	TGTGCCAGCAGCCCCCGGGCTAGCGGGAGGGCCATAAATGAGCAGTTCTTC
TRBV13	.	once	TRBJ2-5	CASSSPDRLVETQYF	TGTGCCAGCAGCTCCCCCGACAGGCTGGTGGAGACCCAGTACTTC
TRBV2	TRBD2	.	TRBJ2-1	CASNPTSGRKEQFF	TGTGCCAGCAACCCGACTAGCGGGAGAAAAGAGCAGTTCTTC
TRBV7-9	.	.	TRBJ1-2	CASTFLEEVGQLF	TGTGCCAGCACCTTCCTCGAAGAAGTGGGACAACTCTTC
TRBV11-3	.	.	TRBJ2-1	CASSATGASYNEQFF	TGTGCCAGCAGCGCGACGGGAGCATCCTACAATGAGCAGTTCTTC
TRBV5-1	TRBD2	.	TRBJ2-2	CASIGGSLTGELFF	TGCGCCAGCATAGGCGGGAGTCTTACCGGGGAGCTGTTTTTT
TRBV3-1/TRBV3-2	.	.	TRBJ1-6	CASSQSNRGSSYNSPLHF	TGTGCCAGCAGCCAAAGTAATAGGGGAAGCTCCTATAATTCACCCCTCCACTTT
TRBV28	.	.	TRBJ2-7	CARSGPQDGFPYYEQYF	TGTGCCAGGTCAGGGCCCCAGGACGGATTCCCCTACTACGAGCAGTACTTC
TRBV7-2	TRBD1	.	TRBJ1-2	CASSSRTGGNYGYTF	TGTGCCAGCAGCTCCAGGACAGGGGGTAACTATGGCTACACCTTC
TRBV28	.	.	TRBJ2-5	CASSAGGRGVETQYF	TGTGCCAGCAGCGCCGGGGGGCGAGGGGTGGAGACCCAGTACTTC
TRBV7-8	.	once	TRBJ2-7	CASSLVSGQLSSYEQYF	TGTGCCAGCAGCTTAGTATCGGGTCAGTTGAGCTCCTACGAGCAGTACTTC
TRBV4-1	.	.	TRBJ1-5	CASSQVRDQPQHF	TGCGCCAGCAGCCAAGTGAGGGATCAGCCCCAGCATTTT
TRBV10-3	TRBD2	.	TRBJ2-3	CAITPGLAIDTQYF	TGTGCCATCACTCCGGGACTAGCGATAGATACGCAGTATTTT
TRBV3-1/TRBV3-2	TRBD2	few	TRBJ2-1	CASSQLAENEQFF	TGTGCCAGCAGCCAACTAGCGGAAAATGAGCAGTTCTTC
TRBV12-3/TRBV12-4	.	.	TRBJ2-5	CASRRGETQYF	TGTGCCAGCAGGCGAGGGGAGACCCAGTACTTC
TRBV2	.	.	TRBJ2-7	CASSSLRGRNEQYF	TGTGCCAGCAGTTCGCTCAGGGGGAGGAACGAGCAGTACTTC
TRBV6-6	.	.	TRBJ2-1	CASIWGQGYNEQFF	TGTGCCAGCATCTGGGGGCAGGGGTACAATGAGCAGTTCTTC
TRBV30	TRBD1	.	TRBJ1-4	CAWSVLSGQGFEKLFF	TGTGCCTGGAGTGTACTTTCGGGACAGGGGTTTGAAAAACTGTTTTTT
TRBV28	.	few	TRBJ2-7	CASSPVLISSYEQYF	TGTGCCAGCAGTCCCGTTCTGATCAGCTCCTACGAGCAGTACTTC
TRBV4-2	TRBD2	once	TRBJ2-2	CASSPRSQRGNTGELFF	TGTGCCAGCAGCCCTCGATCTCAGCGGGGGAACACCGGGGAGCTGTTTTTT
TRBV3-1/TRBV3-2	TRBD2	.	TRBJ2-7	CASSLASGIAEQYF	TGTGCCAGCAGCTTAGCTAGCGGGATTGCCGAGCAGTACTTC
TRBV4-1	TRBD2	.	TRBJ2-7	CASSQEALAVSSYEQYF	TGCGCCAGCAGCCAAGAGGCACTAGCGGTTAGCTCCTACGAGCAGTACTTC
TRBV7-2	.	.	TRBJ1-1	CASSFTRGAGEAFF	TGTGCCAGCAGCTTTACCAGGGGTGCAGGCGAAGCTTTCTTT
TRBV28	TRBD1	.	TRBJ1-5	CASSFKKGGAAGNQPQHF	TGTGCCAGCAGTTTCAAAAAAGGGGGCGCCGCTGGCAATCAGCCCCAGCATTTT
TRBV4-3	TRBD1	.	TRBJ1-2	CASSLGTGDGYTF	TGCGCCAGCAGCCTCGGGACAGGGGACGGCTACACCTTC
TRBV9	.	once	TRBJ1-4	CASSYTGDGEKLFF	TGTGCCAGCAGCTATACGGGGGATGGTGAAAAACTGTTTTTT